Detailed here is one T cell receptor (beta chain). This specimen belongs to a study of blood T cell repertoires in COVID-19. The overall study: Sites across the United States, Italy and Spain contributed samples from acute and convalescent COVID-19. Sample material is recorded as cDNA or gDNA derived from T cells, B-cell-depleted T cells, or PBMCs.

Source study methods: The authors estimated nucleated cell counts from reference gene primer amplification. Profiling relied on immunoSEQ multiplex PCR, and the TCRdb table lists in-frame clones only, not all of them. V, J and clone size are those of that table, while D and trimming were read from the DNA. The repertoire holds about 170,000 clones, with about 83% as singletons. This CDR3 comprises 16 residues. Germline loops: CDR1 SGHRS, CDR2 YFSETQ. The V end lost 0 bases, the J end lost 2 bases, and 12 bases lay between the germline ends. The V gene is TRBV5-1, the J gene TRBJ2-1, with D possibly matching TRBD1 (6 bases). The TCR comes from an elderly woman with acute or convalescent COVID-19. Specimen: peripheral blood. CDR3 DNA sequence: TGCGCCAGCAGCTTGGCCATCGGACAGCCCTACAATGAGCAGTTCTTC. It codes for CASSLAIGQPYNEQFF.